These 25 T cell receptor beta chains share one sample of origin, sequenced in a study of shared clonotypes between healthy human individuals. Measured with immunoSEQ multiplex PCR; TCRdb has only the in-frame clones, and not every one. The sample includes nearly 2 million clones, roughly 94% seen only once; the top ten take around 1.2%. Naive CD8 cells comprised CD45RO-negative, CCR7-positively selected cells, excluding terminally differentiated effector memory CD45RA+ cells. Source material: naive CD8+ T cells sorted from blood. These receptors were taken from a man between 18 and 35 years old in good health.

This rearrangement joins TRBV6-5 to TRBJ2-7, with 11 bases identical to TRBD2. CDR3 length: 15 amino acids. The V gene's germline CDR1 is MNHEY and CDR2 SVGAGI. V shed 5 bases and J 3 bases; nucleotides not matched to a gene: 6. The CDR3 DNA follows: TGTGCCAGCAGTCTGCGACTAGCGGGGAGCTACGAGCAGTACTTC. This codes for CASSLRLAGSYEQYF.

In the case of this clone: Other DNA sequences in the same sample also yield this CDR3. The genes are TRBV9 and TRBJ1-2; D unclear. The length of the CDR3 is 13 residues. Germline V gives CDR1 SGDLS, CDR2 YYNGEE. Trimming pared 5 bases from V and 2 bases from J, leaving 10 bases between. The CDR3 DNA is TGTGCCAGCAGTCCGGACGGGAACTATGGCTACACCTTC. Translating gives CASSPDGNYGYTF.

This chain uses TRBV10-3 with TRBJ2-7; perhaps TRBD1 as D (5 bases). CDR1 and CDR2 from the germline V gene are ENHRY and SYGVKD. CDR3 length: 14 amino acids. The V gene lost 2 bases and the J gene lost 2 bases, with 10 bases spanning the gap. CDR3 DNA sequence: TGTGCCATCAGTGAGGGGGCCGCCGCCTACGAGCAGTACTTC. It specifies CAISEGAAAYEQYF.

The genes are TRBV27 and TRBJ2-2; 9 nucleotides agree with TRBD2. Germline loops: CDR1 MNHEY, CDR2 SMNVEV (reference sequence). There are 15 residues in the CDR3. V shed 5 bases, J shed 4 bases, and the junction held 5 bases outside the gene matches. Written as DNA, the CDR3 is TGTGCCAGCAGTGTAGCGGGAGTGCCCACCGGGGAGCTGTTTTTT. It yields the protein CASSVAGVPTGELFF.

J is TRBJ2-7 and V is TRBV27; D ambiguous. This CDR3 region has 13 residues. V was trimmed by 0 bases and J by 3 bases, leaving 6 bases between them. Germline V gene sequence: CDR1 MNHEY, CDR2 SMNVEV (reference sequence). CDR3 coding DNA: TGTGCCAGCAGTTTATCGACCCACTACGAGCAGTACTTC. Protein sequence: CASSLSTHYEQYF.

The chain carries TRBV2 and TRBJ1-6; 8 bases map to TRBD1. CDR1 is SNHLY and CDR2 is FYNNEI in the germline V gene. With 5 bases clipped from V and 7 bases from J, the junction kept 13 bases outside the gene matches. This CDR3 has 17 residues. The CDR3 is CASSSGRGQEKNSPLHF. The CDR3 nucleotides are TGTGCCAGCAGTTCAGGGCGGGGACAGGAGAAGAATTCACCCCTCCACTTT.

The chain couples TRBV19 to TRBJ2-7; D possibly corresponds to TRBD2 (5 bases). The CDR3 runs 17 residues. CDR1 and CDR2 (germline): LNHDA, SQIVND (reference sequence). V was trimmed by 2 bases and J by 0 bases, leaving 17 bases between them. DNA of the CDR3: TGTGCCAGTAGTATACCAGCGGACTTATTAATCTCCTACGAGCAGTACTTC. Its protein is CASSIPADLLISYEQYF.

Comment on this clone: The same CDR3 can be traced to other DNA sequences in this sample. The chain recombines TRBV5-1 with TRBJ1-1, with a possible D match to TRBD1 (5 bases). There are 12 residues in the CDR3. The V gene's germline CDR1 is SGHRS and CDR2 YFSETQ. Trimming removed 4 bases from V and 2 bases from J, with 6 bases in between. The CDR3 sequence: CASSQGNTEAFF. The CDR3 DNA sequence: TGCGCCAGCAGCCAGGGAAACACTGAAGCTTTCTTT. Full variable domain (remainder filled in from reference TRBV5-1 and TRBJ1-1): KAGVTQTPRYLIKTRGQQVTLSCSPISGHRSVSWYQQTPGQGLQFLFEYFSETQRNKGNFPGRFSGRQFSNSRSEMNVSTLELGDSALYLCASSQGNTEAFFGQGTRLTVV.

The gene calls are TRBV6-5 and TRBJ1-1; 9 bases agree with TRBD1. The V gene end was trimmed by 5 bases and the J gene end by 5 bases; junction bases not matched to a gene: 6. In germline, CDR1 is MNHEY, CDR2 SVGAGI. The CDR3 consists of 14 residues. CDR3 amino acids: CASSPQGAGTEAFF. CDR3 coding DNA: TGTGCCAGCAGTCCACAGGGGGCGGGAACTGAAGCTTTCTTT.

This clone was counted once. The chain has TRBV7-9 and TRBJ2-7; no definite D call. The germline gives CDR1 SEHNR, CDR2 FQNEAQ (reference sequence). Trimming left V 4 bases short and J 2 bases short, with 12 bases between. The length of the CDR3 is 14 residues. This CDR3 is CASSSELTPYEQYF. In DNA, the CDR3 is TGTGCCAGCAGCTCCGAGCTAACCCCCTACGAGCAGTACTTC.

The V gene is TRBV28, the J gene TRBJ1-4, with D perhaps matching TRBD1 (5 bases). CDR1 and CDR2 (germline): MDHEN, SYDVKM. The ends were cut back, 5 bases at V and 7 bases at J, with 17 bases in the middle. The CDR3 extends over 15 amino acids. CDR3 nucleotides: TGTGCCAGCAGTCCCCCCAAGGGGCAGGGTGAAAAACTGTTTTTT. Translation gives CASSPPKGQGEKLFF.

The chain is built from TRBV14 and TRBJ2-3, with unresolved D. The CDR3 extends over 15 amino acids. The germline V gene encodes CDR1 SGHDN and CDR2 FVKESK. V gave up 5 bases and J gave up 0 bases, with 12 bases separating them. The CDR3 is CASSSTITSTDTQYF. In nucleotides, the CDR3 is TGTGCCAGCAGCTCAACAATTACTAGCACAGATACGCAGTATTTT.

This clone was counted a single time. J is TRBJ2-7 and V is TRBV7-6; the match to TRBD1 covers 9 bases. The germline gives CDR1 SGHVS, CDR2 FNYEAQ. This CDR3 contains 17 residues. The V and J ends lost 5 bases and 2 bases, in that order; junction bases with no gene match: 13. The CDR3 spells CASSPGSGTGIPYEQYF. The CDR3 DNA sequence: TGTGCCAGCAGCCCGGGGTCCGGGACAGGGATTCCCTACGAGCAGTACTTC.

The CDR3 loop reads CASSIAGSPLFF. The CDR3, as DNA: TGTGCCAGTAGTATAGCGGGCAGCCCGCTGTTTTTT. This rearrangement joins TRBV19 to TRBJ1-4, with D hard to call. This CDR3 region has 12 residues. The germline V gene has CDR1 LNHDA and CDR2 SQIVND (reference sequence). Trimming stripped 1 base from V and 14 bases from J, with 11 bases between.

Regarding this clone: This CDR3 is also generated by other DNA sequences in the sample. V gene TRBV2 combines with J gene TRBJ2-1, with D possibly matching TRBD2 (5 bases). The CDR3 contains 13 residues. Germline lookup yields CDR1 SNHLY and CDR2 FYNNEI. The germline V and J ends were trimmed by 4 bases and 7 bases, with 11 bases remaining between them. CDR3 region: CASSVTSPNEQFF. The CDR3 DNA follows: TGTGCCAGCAGTGTTACTAGTCCTAATGAGCAGTTCTTC.

The chain has TRBV11-2 and TRBJ2-4; no clear D. The V gene lost 2 bases and the J gene lost 9 bases, with 11 bases spanning the gap. CDR1 is SGHAT and CDR2 is FQNNGV in the germline V gene. CDR3 length equals 13 residues. CDR3 residues: CASSLWDSGIQYF. The CDR3 bases are TGTGCCAGCAGCTTATGGGATTCGGGCATTCAGTACTTC.

This clone was counted a single time. V is TRBV6-5 and J is TRBJ2-7; D is possibly TRBD2 (5 bases). The CDR3 is 15 residues long. Germline V lookup: CDR1 MNHEY, CDR2 SVGAGI. V was trimmed by 2 bases and J by 0 bases, leaving 11 bases between them. CDR3 nucleotide sequence: TGTGCCAGCAGTTACGAAGAGGGTCTCTCCTACGAGCAGTACTTC. Translated: CASSYEEGLSYEQYF.

This chain connects TRBV25-1 to TRBJ2-1, with D perhaps assigned TRBD1 or TRBD2 (6 bases each). Germline CDR1 is MGHDK and CDR2 is SYGVNS. The V end was cut by 1 base, the J end by 8 bases, with 9 bases between. The CDR3 has 13 residues. Here the CDR3 DNA reads TGTGCCAGCAGTGAATTGGGGGGCCATGAGCAGTTCTTC. This translates into CASSELGGHEQFF.

The CDR3 region is CASSEGSGQGSYNEQFF. The CDR3 bases are TGTGCCAGCAGCGAGGGGAGCGGACAGGGCTCCTACAATGAGCAGTTCTTC. This chain uses TRBV9 with TRBJ2-1; 8 bases align to TRBD1. This CDR3 has 17 residues. Losses at the gene ends were 3 bases for V and 0 bases for J; bases not matched to a gene: 8. Per the germline V gene, CDR1 is SGDLS and CDR2 is YYNGEE.

V is TRBV19 and J is TRBJ2-7; a possible D gene is TRBD1 (7 bases). Germline V CDR1 and CDR2: LNHDA, SQIVND (reference sequence). The length of the CDR3 is 14 residues. V was shortened by 3 bases and J by 6 bases, with 15 bases between the two germline ends. CDR3 sequence reads: CASSMPDRDSEQYF. The CDR3, as DNA: TGTGCCAGTAGTATGCCTGACAGGGACTCCGAGCAGTACTTC.

J is TRBJ2-3 and V is TRBV6-4; D is unresolved. The V gene's germline CDR1 is MRHNA and CDR2 SNTAGT. V dropped 0 bases and J dropped 2 bases, with 12 bases sitting between them. This CDR3 comprises 16 residues. The CDR3, as DNA: TGTGCCAGCAGTGACTCGTGCGAGTTTTACACAGATACGCAGTATTTT. It specifies CASSDSCEFYTDTQYF.

This chain connects TRBV4-3 to TRBJ2-7; D possibly corresponds to TRBD2 (5 bases). The CDR3 is made up of 16 amino acids. Per the germline V gene, CDR1 is LGHNA and CDR2 is YSLEER. Trimming cost V 0 bases and J 2 bases, with 14 bases left between them. CDR3 bases: TGCGCCAGCAGCCAAGAACGGGGAAACATTCCCTACGAGCAGTACTTC. As protein: CASSQERGNIPYEQYF.

This chain joins TRBV5-1 and TRBJ2-1; 9 positions agree with TRBD1. Germline trimming cut 2 bases from V and 8 bases from J; bases unmatched to any gene: 8. This CDR3 spans 15 amino acids. CDR1 is SGHRS, CDR2 YFSETQ, per germline. The CDR3 reads CASSLTDRGGDEQFF. CDR3 DNA: TGCGCCAGCAGCTTAACCGACAGGGGGGGAGATGAGCAGTTCTTC.

This clone came up once. CDR3 coding DNA: TGTGCCAGCAGCGCGGCCGGTGGGACAGGGGGCCAGGAGCAGTACTTC. Translating it yields CASSAAGGTGGQEQYF. J is TRBJ2-7 and V is TRBV9, with 12 bases lining up with TRBD1. The V gene end was trimmed by 3 bases and the J gene end by 7 bases; junction bases not matched to a gene: 11. There are 16 residues in the CDR3. The V gene's germline CDR1 is SGDLS and CDR2 YYNGEE.

This chain uses TRBV2 with TRBJ2-7; D is undetermined. V gave up 2 bases and J gave up 6 bases, with 2 bases separating them. The germline CDR1 and CDR2 sequences are SNHLY and FYNNEI. The CDR3 spans 10 residues. Here the CDR3 reads CASSELEQYF. CDR3 in DNA: TGTGCCAGCAGTGAACTCGAGCAGTACTTC. The full variable domain, completed using reference TRBV2 and TRBJ2-7, is EPEVTQTPSHQVTQMGQEVILRCVPISNHLYFYWYRQILGQKVEFLVSFYNNEISEKSEIFDDQFSVERPDGSNFTLKIRSTKLEDSAMYFCASSELEQYFGPGTRLTVT.